Below, 28 T cell receptor beta chains from the same sample are listed, as sequenced in a study of shared clonotypes between healthy human individuals. Only in-frame clones appear in the TCRdb table, and some are missing; sequencing was by immunoSEQ multiplex PCR. This table has about 2.4 million clones, approximately 94% appearing once. Source material: naive CD4+ T cells from PBMCs. Subset: CD45RA+ positively selected. These receptors were obtained from a man younger than 35 in good health. Some clones in this sample may be carry-over from other donors' samples.

The chain is built from TRBV27 and TRBJ2-7, with 12 bases aligning to TRBD2. The CDR3 is made up of 16 amino acids. Trimming cost V 6 bases and J 4 bases; bases outside gene matches: 10. The V gene's germline CDR1 is MNHEY and CDR2 SMNVEV (reference sequence). Here the CDR3 DNA reads TGTGCCAGCAGACCAACCGGACTAGCGGGACCTTACGAGCAGTACTTC. It is translated as CASRPTGLAGPYEQYF.

The V and J genes are TRBV7-9 and TRBJ1-5; D is possibly TRBD1 (5 bases). The CDR3 has 12 residues. With 8 bases removed from V and 4 bases from J, the gap between germline ends came to 9 bases. Germline CDR1 and CDR2: SEHNR and FQNEAQ (reference sequence). In DNA, the CDR3 is TGTGCCAGCGGGGGAGATAATCAGCCCCAGCATTTT. Translating it yields CASGGDNQPQHF.

J is TRBJ2-1 and V is TRBV10-1; 11 bases match TRBD2. Germline values: CDR1 WNHNN, CDR2 SYGVQD (reference sequence). V dropped 5 bases and J dropped 3; count of bases not matched to a gene: 3. The CDR3 runs to 15 residues. CDR3 protein: CASSLAGGFYNEQFF. The CDR3 DNA follows: TGCGCCAGCAGTTTAGCGGGAGGGTTCTACAATGAGCAGTTCTTC.

On this clone: This sample includes further DNA sequences coding for the same CDR3. V gene TRBV5-1 combines with J gene TRBJ2-7, with 7 bases matching TRBD2. The CDR3 sequence is 16 residues long. Germline CDR1 reads SGHRS; CDR2 reads YFSETQ. J was trimmed by 4 bases and V by 0 bases; bases with no gene match: 10. CDR3 amino acids: CASSLAPSGGTYEQYF. Here the CDR3 DNA reads TGCGCCAGCAGCTTGGCTCCCTCGGGGGGTACGTACGAGCAGTACTTC.

The chain uses TRBV6-6 and TRBJ2-7; TRBD1 matches at 8 bases. CDR3 length equals 14 residues. The V and J ends lost 6 bases and 2 bases, in that order; junction bases with no gene match: 6. The germline V gene has CDR1 MNHNY and CDR2 SVGAGI (reference sequence). This CDR3 reads CASRSGQGPYEQYF. CDR3 DNA sequence: TGTGCCAGCAGGAGCGGACAGGGACCCTACGAGCAGTACTTC.

This clone was picked up one time. The J gene is TRBJ2-5, the V gene TRBV7-9; possibly TRBD2 for D (6 bases). Per the germline V gene, CDR1 is SEHNR and CDR2 is FQNEAQ (reference sequence). The CDR3 has 15 residues. The V gene lost 2 bases and the J gene lost 3 bases, with 13 bases spanning the gap. The CDR3 is CASSLNTGVEETQYF. CDR3 coding DNA: TGTGCCAGCAGCTTAAATACGGGAGTTGAAGAGACCCAGTACTTC.

The V gene is TRBV6-1, the J gene TRBJ1-4; weak D call: TRBD1 (5 bases). Germline values: CDR1 MNHNS, CDR2 SASEGT. Trimming stripped 4 bases from V and 8 bases from J, with 17 bases between. The CDR3 is 15 residues long. Here the CDR3 DNA reads TGTGCCAGCAGTGGGCCGGGACCAAGCTACGAAAAACTGTTTTTT. This gives the protein CASSGPGPSYEKLFF.

The chain combines TRBV29-1 with TRBJ2-7, with TRBD1 identical over 10 bases. The V gene end was trimmed by 4 bases and the J gene end by 7 bases; junction bases not matched to a gene: 10. The CDR3 extends over 14 amino acids. In germline, CDR1 is SQVTM, CDR2 ANQGSEA. The CDR3 region is CSVAAGTGDWEQYF. The CDR3 DNA follows: TGCAGCGTTGCGGCCGGGACAGGGGATTGGGAGCAGTACTTC.

This sequence joins TRBV7-7 and TRBJ1-3; a weak D match, TRBD1 (5 bases). The CDR3 has 16 residues. Trimming removed 5 bases at V and 0 bases at J, with 14 bases between. CDR1 and CDR2 from the germline V gene are SSHAT and FNYEAQ (reference sequence). CDR3 amino acids: CASSPGQASSGNTIYF. CDR3 bases: TGTGCCAGCAGCCCGGGGCAGGCGAGCTCTGGAAACACCATATATTTT.

The chain carries TRBV19 and TRBJ1-2; D is unresolved. Germline CDR1 is LNHDA and CDR2 is SQIVND (reference sequence). Trimming shortened V by 0 bases and J by 8 bases, and 19 bases separated the two germline ends. CDR3 length equals 16 residues. CDR3 DNA: TGTGCCAGTAGTATAGATGGTTTCCCGACCGGGCGAGGCTACACCTTC. Protein: CASSIDGFPTGRGYTF. Based on the CDR3 plus reference TRBV19 and TRBJ1-2, the full variable domain is DGGITQSPKYLFRKEGQNVTLSCEQNLNHDAMYWYRQDPGQGLRLIYYSQIVNDFQKGDIAEGYSVSREKKESFPLTVTSAQKNPTAFYLCASSIDGFPTGRGYTFGSGTRLTVV.

The rearrangement uses TRBV7-2 and TRBJ2-5, with D maybe TRBD1 (5 bases). Germline assignment: CDR1 SGHTA and CDR2 FQGNSA. The CDR3 runs to 16 residues. V was trimmed by 5 bases and J by 4 bases, leaving 20 bases between them. CDR3 DNA: TGTGCCAGCAGCGAAAGACATCGGACAATTAGAGAGACCCAGTACTTC. Protein: CASSERHRTIRETQYF.

A note on this clone: Other DNA sequences in the sample encode the same CDR3. The chain employs TRBV11-2 and TRBJ2-2; 8 positions match TRBD1. This CDR3 is built from 13 residues. Germline V CDR1 and CDR2: SGHAT, FQNNGV. V trimming: 11 bases; J trimming: 1 base; junction bases outside the gene matches: 3. The DNA of the CDR3 is TGTGCCGGACAGGGAAAGAACACCGGGGAGCTGTTTTTT. It translates to CAGQGKNTGELFF.

The chain employs TRBV29-1 and TRBJ2-1, with D possibly being TRBD1 or TRBD2 (5 bases each). V dropped 5 bases and J dropped 8 bases, with 13 bases sitting between them. CDR1 and CDR2 from the germline V gene are SQVTM and ANQGSEA. This CDR3 contains 12 residues. CDR3 residues: CSVLAGSDEQFF. In DNA, the CDR3 is TGCAGCGTTCTGGCAGGGAGCGATGAGCAGTTCTTC.

The V gene is TRBV5-1, the J gene TRBJ2-3; no firm D call. Germline values: CDR1 SGHRS, CDR2 YFSETQ. The CDR3 has 17 amino acids. V lost 0 bases and J 5 bases, leaving 19 bases between the germline ends. The CDR3 region is CASSLARPDADVDTQYF. CDR3 nucleotide sequence: TGCGCCAGCAGCTTGGCCCGACCCGACGCGGACGTAGATACGCAGTATTTT.

The chain couples TRBV7-6 to TRBJ2-5; D unresolved. The J call may be mistaken, given a closer DNA end match to TRBJ2-7. Looked up from germline, CDR1 is SGHVS and CDR2 is FNYEAQ. This CDR3 has 13 residues. The DNA of the CDR3 is TGTGCCAGCAGCCCCACCAGCACCTACGAGCAGTACTTC. It specifies CASSPTSTYEQYF.

The chain has TRBV7-9 and TRBJ2-2, with D hard to call. In germline, CDR1 is SEHNR, CDR2 FQNEAQ (reference sequence). The V and J ends lost 9 bases and 2 bases respectively, with 7 bases between them. The length of the CDR3 is 12 residues. The CDR3 region is CARDRNTGELFF. CDR3 DNA: TGTGCCAGGGACCGCAACACCGGGGAGCTGTTTTTT.

This clone came up once. The genes are TRBV28 and TRBJ2-7; D gene uncertain. CDR1 and CDR2 from the germline V gene are MDHEN and SYDVKM. This CDR3 is built from 13 residues. V was shortened by 3 bases and J by 6 bases, with 12 bases between the two germline ends. The CDR3 coding sequence is TGTGCCAGCAGTTTGCCGCTCTTCGGCGAGCAGTACTTC. Its protein product is CASSLPLFGEQYF.

This chain connects TRBV10-3 to TRBJ2-1; TRBD2 agrees at 7 bases. V was pared by 9 bases and J by 0 bases, with 2 bases of the junction left unmatched. Looked up from germline, CDR1 is ENHRY and CDR2 is SYGVKD. This CDR3 is 13 amino acids long. The CDR3 DNA reads TGTGCCATGGGAGGGTCCTCCTACAATGAGCAGTTCTTC. Encoded protein: CAMGGSSYNEQFF.

The chain recombines TRBV25-1 with TRBJ2-2; D is unresolved. CDR1 is MGHDK and CDR2 is SYGVNS in the germline V gene. Trimming cost V 4 bases and J 4 bases, with 4 bases left between them. This CDR3 region has 12 residues. The CDR3 is CASSAATGELFF. As DNA, the CDR3 is TGTGCCAGCAGTGCTGCCACCGGGGAGCTGTTTTTT. The complete variable domain, with remaining parts taken from reference TRBV25-1 and TRBJ2-2, reads EADIYQTPRYLVIGTGKKITLECSQTMGHDKMYWYQQDPGMELHLIHYSYGVNSTEKGDLSSESTVSRIRTEHFPLTLESARPSHTSQYLCASSAATGELFFGEGSRLTVL.

Concerning this clone: Additional DNA sequences in this sample encode the identical CDR3. The chain links TRBV5-1 to TRBJ2-7; a possible D gene is TRBD2 (6 bases). Germline lookup yields CDR1 SGHRS and CDR2 YFSETQ. This CDR3 is built from 14 residues. V dropped 5 bases and J dropped 4 bases, with 16 bases sitting between them. The CDR3 DNA is TGCGCCAGCAGTTTGAGCGGTGGGGGGTACGAGCAGTACTTC. Protein sequence: CASSLSGGGYEQYF.

The rearrangement uses TRBV6-1 and TRBJ2-7; D perhaps matches TRBD1 (6 bases). CDR1 is MNHNS, CDR2 SASEGT, per germline. CDR3 size: 14 residues. V lost 6 bases, J lost 2 bases, and 14 bases lay in between. As DNA, the CDR3 is TGTGCCAGCAGGTTGGACAGCCTGACCTACGAGCAGTACTTC. Its translation: CASRLDSLTYEQYF.

This clone was seen once. The genes are TRBV27 and TRBJ2-3; the match to TRBD2 covers 8 bases. V lost 4 bases to trimming and J lost 3 bases; unmatched junction nucleotides: 12. The CDR3 covers 17 residues. CDR1 is MNHEY and CDR2 is SMNVEV in the germline V gene (reference sequence). CDR3 nucleotides: TGTGCCAGCAGTTCCCGGCCCACTAGCGGTTTGACAGATACGCAGTATTTT. The encoded protein is CASSSRPTSGLTDTQYF.

The gene calls are TRBV6-6 and TRBJ2-3; 9 positions agree with TRBD1. Germline V gene sequence: CDR1 MNHNY, CDR2 SVGAGI (reference sequence). J lost 14 bases, V lost 10 bases, and 16 bases had no gene match. CDR3 length: 13 residues. The CDR3: CATEGTGTVPRYF. CDR3 nucleotides: TGTGCCACCGAGGGGACAGGGACGGTTCCTCGGTATTTT.

The gene calls are TRBV6-1 and TRBJ1-5, with a possible D match to TRBD1 (6 bases). The CDR3 is made up of 15 amino acids. Germline-derived CDR1 and CDR2 are MNHNS and SASEGT. Trimming removed 9 bases from V and 1 base from J, with 16 bases in between. CDR3 residues: CASGGHRESNQPQHF. For the CDR3, the DNA is TGTGCCAGTGGGGGTCACAGGGAGAGCAATCAGCCCCAGCATTTT.

Worth noting for this clone: Germline and junction disagree at one end, which may indicate a read error. This rearrangement joins TRBV7-9 to TRBJ2-6, with D hard to call. CDR3 length equals 13 residues. Germline CDR1 SEHNR, CDR2 FQNEAQ (reference sequence). This chain's CDR3 is CASILAGANVLTF. Here the CDR3 DNA reads TGTGCCAGCATCTTAGCTGGGGCCAACGTCCTGACTTTC.

The chain couples TRBV7-2 to TRBJ2-1, with a tentative D call TRBD1 (5 bases). Trimming took off 5 bases at V and 2 bases at J, with 16 bases between the two ends. CDR3 length equals 16 residues. Germline CDR1 and CDR2: SGHTA and FQGNSA. The CDR3 here is CASSPRLLQAYNEQFF. The CDR3 DNA is TGTGCCAGCAGCCCCCGTCTCTTACAGGCCTACAATGAGCAGTTCTTC.

Points on this clone: A junction end diverges from the germline sequence, so it may reflect a read error. The sample contains more than one DNA sequence encoding this CDR3. The V gene is TRBV28, the J gene TRBJ2-7; D possibly matches TRBD1 or TRBD2 (6 bases each). The germline V gene encodes CDR1 MDHEN and CDR2 SYDVKM. The CDR3 covers 12 residues. The CDR3 coding sequence is TGTGCCAGCAGTTTCCACAGGGTAGGCGGGAACTTC. Its translation: CASSFHRVGGNF.

The chain has TRBV4-1 and TRBJ2-3; TRBD1 might be the D (6 bases). The germline V gene has CDR1 MGHRA and CDR2 YSYEKL. V gave up 4 bases and J gave up 6 bases, with 14 bases separating them. The CDR3 has 14 residues. Here the CDR3 DNA reads TGCGCCAGCAGCCTTCGACAGGCCGATGATACGCAGTATTTT. Its translation is CASSLRQADDTQYF.